This T cell receptor beta chain derives from a study of blood T cells in healthy people across ages. V gave up 1 base and J gave up 11 bases; unmatched junction bases: 13. The CDR3 runs 15 residues. Germline loops: CDR1 SGHRS, CDR2 YFSETQ. A second PCR, run for about 6 to 11 cycles, used a sample-barcoded 5' primer plus a J-beta primer mix. TCRdb re-called the 5' RACE reads with MiXCR, one entry per CDR3 protein. This table holds roughly 860,000 distinct CDR3 sequences, around 68% found once. This TCR came from a man younger than 40 in good health. V is TRBV5-1 and J is TRBJ2-5, with TRBD1 matching 8 bases. The sample taken for sequencing was blood. This CDR3 is CASSLRAGGIHEQYF. CDR3 DNA sequence: TGCGCCAGCAGCTTGAGGGCAGGGGGCATACATGAGCAGTACTTC.